These 24 T cell receptor beta chains share one sample of origin, sequenced in a study of somatic mutations in cytotoxic T cells in rheumatoid arthritis (dated by TCRdb to between 2016 and 2019). The library was prepared using the immunoSEQ multiplex PCR assay. TCRdb obtained this table from immuneACCESS and retained in-frame rearrangements with V and J assigned. These tables miss some clones; where compared with another copy, unresolved V genes account for less than half of the shortfall, and the remainder is unexplained. In all, the sample holds about 20,000 clones, and around 79% of those were seen once. Nearly 9% of the sample is taken by the ten largest. The sample taken for sequencing was CD8+ T cells sorted from blood. The receptors stem from an adult with rheumatoid arthritis.

The CDR3 DNA follows: TGTGCCAGCAGCTTAGCCTCTTTGACAGGGACTGAAGCTTTCTTT. Amino acids: CASSLASLTGTEAFF. J is TRBJ1-1 and V is TRBV7-9, with 7 nucleotides matching TRBD1. The CDR3 spans 15 residues. The germline V gene encodes CDR1 SEHNR and CDR2 FQNEAQ (reference sequence). V lost 0 bases, J lost 5 bases, and 6 bases stayed unmatched.

The CDR3, as DNA: TGTGCCAGCAGCCAACCCGCGGGACAGGGTAACGAGCAGTACTTC. Protein: CASSQPAGQGNEQYF. This chain links TRBV14 with TRBJ2-7; 9 bases agree with TRBD1. CDR3 length equals 15 residues. Germline CDR1 is SGHDN and CDR2 is FVKESK. With V trimmed by 2 bases and J by 5 bases, 7 bases remained unmatched. Based on the CDR3 plus reference TRBV14 and TRBJ2-7, the full variable domain is EAGVTQFPSHSVIEKGQTVTLRCDPISGHDNLYWYRRVMGKEIKFLLHFVKESKQDESGMPNNRFLAERTGGTYSTLKVQPAELEDSGVYFCASSQPAGQGNEQYFGPGTRLTVT.

This clone has just one count. Other DNA sequences of this sample code for an identical CDR3. The rearrangement joins TRBV27 to TRBJ1-1; weak D call: TRBD1 (5 bases). CDR3 size: 13 residues. V lost 3 bases and J 5 bases, leaving 10 bases between the germline ends. In germline, CDR1 is MNHEY, CDR2 SMNVEV (reference sequence). The CDR3 DNA is TGTGCCAGCAGTTTGGGGGGTTGGACTGAAGCTTTCTTT. Protein: CASSLGGWTEAFF.

The chain joins TRBV5-1 to TRBJ2-3; D is perhaps TRBD1 or TRBD2 (6 bases each). In germline, CDR1 is SGHRS, CDR2 YFSETQ. V lost 0 bases and J 4 bases, leaving 15 bases between the germline ends. This CDR3 comprises 16 residues. The CDR3 sequence is CASSLEPGDLPDTQYF. The CDR3 DNA reads as TGCGCCAGCAGCTTGGAGCCAGGGGACTTACCAGATACGCAGTATTTT.

The rearrangement uses TRBV7-8 and TRBJ2-5; D ambiguous. V lost 5 bases, J lost 5 bases, and 18 bases lay in between. Germline CDR1 and CDR2: SGHVS and FQNEAQ. The CDR3 totals 15 residues. The CDR3 reads CASSPRIHDRETQYF. In nucleotides, the CDR3 is TGTGCCAGCAGCCCAAGGATTCACGACCGGGAGACCCAGTACTTC. Combining the CDR3 with reference TRBV7-8 and TRBJ2-5 gives the whole variable domain GAGVSQSPRYKVAKRGQDVALRCDPISGHVSLFWYQQALGQGPEFLTYFQNEAQLDKSGLPSDRFFAERPEGSVSTLKIQRTQQEDSAVYLCASSPRIHDRETQYFGPGTRLLVL.

V usage is TRBV27 and J usage is TRBJ2-5, with D unclear. The J call may be faulty, since TRBJ2-7 better matches the DNA end. Germline CDR1 is MNHEY and CDR2 is SMNVEV (reference sequence). The CDR3 loop spans 14 amino acids. CDR3 sequence reads: CASLGSSPRYEQYF. The CDR3 DNA reads as TGTGCCAGCCTGGGATCCAGTCCGCGCTACGAGCAGTACTTC.

There are a few counts of this clone. The chain is built from TRBV9 and TRBJ1-1, with 8 bases fitting TRBD1. The germline gives CDR1 SGDLS, CDR2 YYNGEE. Trimming cost V 5 bases and J 3 bases; bases outside gene matches: 15. This CDR3 has 17 amino acids. The DNA for the CDR3 is TGTGCCAGCAGGGATATACTGGGCCAGGGGGCGGACACTGAAGCTTTCTTT. Its protein product is CASRDILGQGADTEAFF. Drawing the rest from reference TRBV9 and TRBJ1-1, the complete variable domain is DSGVTQTPKHLITATGQRVTLRCSPRSGDLSVYWYQQSLDQGLQFLIQYYNGEERAKGNILERFSAQQFPDLHSELNLSSLELGDSALYFCASRDILGQGADTEAFFGQGTRLTVV.

The chain links TRBV4-2 to TRBJ2-1; unclear D gene. V lost 1 base to trimming and J lost 10 bases, with 11 bases between them. The CDR3 runs to 13 residues. Germline V lookup: CDR1 LGHNA, CDR2 YNFKEQ. CDR3 sequence reads: CASSQALSREQFF. CDR3 in DNA: TGTGCCAGCAGCCAAGCACTCTCCAGGGAGCAGTTCTTC.

This clone was found a few times. The genes are TRBV19 and TRBJ1-2; D gene unclear. There are 14 residues in the CDR3. V was trimmed by 5 bases and J by 2 bases, leaving 12 bases between them. CDR1 is LNHDA, CDR2 SQIVND, per germline (reference sequence). CDR3 in amino acids: CASSPWRGNYGYTF. As DNA, the CDR3 is TGTGCCAGTAGTCCGTGGAGAGGCAACTATGGCTACACCTTC.

The V and J genes are TRBV15 and TRBJ2-7; TRBD1 agrees at 7 bases. Losses at the gene ends were 5 bases for V and 1 base for J; bases not matched to a gene: 8. This CDR3 has 15 amino acids. In germline, CDR1 is LNHNV, CDR2 YYDKDF (reference sequence). For the CDR3, the DNA is TGTGCCACCAGCCTCTTACGGGACAGTTCCTACGAGCAGTACTTC. Residues: CATSLLRDSSYEQYF. Filled out from reference TRBV15 and TRBJ2-7, the complete variable domain reads DAMVIQNPRYQVTQFGKPVTLSCSQTLNHNVMYWYQQKSSQAPKLLFHYYDKDFNNEADTPDNFQSRRPNTSFCFLDIRSPGLGDTAMYLCATSLLRDSSYEQYFGPGTRLTVT.

This clone has a single count. The rearrangement links TRBV11-2 to TRBJ2-7; the match to TRBD2 covers 15 bases. The germline gives CDR1 SGHAT, CDR2 FQNNGV. This CDR3 contains 15 residues. V gave up 5 bases and J gave up 4 bases; unmatched junction bases: 3. This CDR3 reads CASSPGTSGGYEQYF. CDR3 nucleotide sequence: TGTGCCAGCAGCCCCGGGACTAGCGGGGGGTACGAGCAGTACTTC.

This chain connects TRBV7-6 to TRBJ2-7; a possible D gene is TRBD2 (6 bases). Germline lookup yields CDR1 SGHVS and CDR2 FNYEAQ. CDR3 length: 14 residues. The V gene lost 7 bases and the J gene lost 5 bases, with 18 bases spanning the gap. In DNA form, the CDR3 reads TGTGCCAGCACCCTAGGTGGGGGGTGGGACGAGCAGTACTTC. Translating gives CASTLGGGWDEQYF.

The chain links TRBV5-1 to TRBJ2-1, with D possibly TRBD2 on 6 matching bases. This CDR3 contains 14 residues. V gave up 0 bases and J gave up 6 bases, with 10 bases separating them. Per germline, CDR1 SGHRS and CDR2 YFSETQ. In DNA form, the CDR3 reads TGCGCCAGCAGCTTGGCGGGAGTCGTCAATGAGCAGTTCTTC. Amino acid sequence: CASSLAGVVNEQFF.

The V call is TRBV7-9, the J call TRBJ2-7; the D is unclear. CDR3 length: 12 amino acids. Per the germline V gene, CDR1 is SEHNR and CDR2 is FQNEAQ (reference sequence). Trimming shortened V by 5 bases and J by 3 bases, and 8 bases separated the two germline ends. CDR3 residues: CASSRLYYEQYF. The CDR3 region has the DNA TGTGCCAGCAGCCGACTTTACTACGAGCAGTACTTC.

This chain links TRBV30 with TRBJ1-3; D is perhaps TRBD1 (5 bases). The CDR3 is 14 amino acids. Germline values: CDR1 GTSNPN, CDR2 SVGIG (reference sequence). V lost 5 bases and J 1 base, leaving 12 bases between the germline ends. The CDR3 sequence is CAWAAGGSGNTIYF. CDR3 DNA: TGTGCCTGGGCGGCTGGGGGTTCTGGAAACACCATATATTTT.

The gene calls are TRBV6-5 and TRBJ2-1, with 7 bases lining up with TRBD1. Trimming cost V 6 bases and J 4 bases; bases outside gene matches: 6. Germline V gives CDR1 MNHEY, CDR2 SVGAGI. The CDR3 extends over 14 amino acids. The CDR3 nucleotides read TGTGCCAGCAGAATTACAGGGGTTTACAATGAGCAGTTCTTC. This gives the protein CASRITGVYNEQFF.

The chain recombines TRBV10-1 with TRBJ2-1, with 10 bases lining up with TRBD2. The V segment lost 2 bases and the J segment 8 bases; nucleotides outside the gene matches: 6. The V gene's germline CDR1 is WNHNN and CDR2 SYGVQD (reference sequence). The length of the CDR3 is 15 residues. In DNA, the CDR3 is TGCGCCAGCAGTGAGAGAGCGGGAGGGCCAGATGAGCAGTTCTTC. This translates into CASSERAGGPDEQFF.

Sample share makes this clone large. This chain links TRBV11-2 with TRBJ2-7; possibly TRBD2 for D (6 bases). In germline, CDR1 is SGHAT, CDR2 FQNNGV. Trimming pared 5 bases from V and 5 bases from J, leaving 16 bases between. The CDR3 has 14 amino acids. In nucleotides, the CDR3 is TGTGCCAGCAGCGGGTCGGGGGAAGTCGACGAGCAGTACTTC. It specifies CASSGSGEVDEQYF.

This clone was seen a handful of times. This chain's CDR3 is CASSPVPTSGKETQYF. The CDR3 coding sequence is TGTGCCAGCAGCCCCGTCCCGACTAGCGGGAAAGAGACCCAGTACTTC. This rearrangement joins TRBV7-8 to TRBJ2-5; 11 nucleotides align to TRBD2. CDR1 and CDR2 from the germline V gene are SGHVS and FQNEAQ. This CDR3 has 16 residues. With V trimmed by 5 bases and J by 3 bases, 8 bases remained unmatched.

The CDR3 nucleotides are TGTGCCAGCAGCCAGGGACAGGGCTACGAGCAGTACTTC. It specifies CASSQGQGYEQYF. V and J are TRBV14 and TRBJ2-7; TRBD1 aligns across 9 bases. CDR1 and CDR2 from the germline V gene are SGHDN and FVKESK. V shed 3 bases and J 3 bases; nucleotides not matched to a gene: 0. This CDR3 has 13 amino acids.

The rearrangement uses TRBV7-9 and TRBJ1-1, with a tentative D call TRBD1 (5 bases). The germline V gene encodes CDR1 SEHNR and CDR2 FQNEAQ (reference sequence). There are 15 residues in the CDR3. Trimming stripped 4 bases from V and 2 bases from J, with 14 bases between. The CDR3 sequence is CASSSSTEYNTEAFF. Written as DNA, the CDR3 is TGTGCCAGCAGCTCCTCGACAGAGTACAACACTGAAGCTTTCTTT.

V usage is TRBV4-3 and J usage is TRBJ1-1, with D hard to call. The CDR3 is 14 amino acids. Trimming stripped 3 bases from V and 8 bases from J, with 16 bases between. Germline CDR1 and CDR2: LGHNA and YSLEER. The CDR3 here is CASSQALQAAEAFF. CDR3 nucleotides: TGCGCCAGCAGCCAGGCCTTGCAGGCAGCGGAAGCTTTCTTT.

The chain combines TRBV28 with TRBJ2-3, with a possible D match to TRBD1 (6 bases). Trimming pared 10 bases from V and 1 base from J, leaving 18 bases between. CDR3 size: 15 residues. The germline CDR1 and CDR2 sequences are MDHEN and SYDVKM. The CDR3 is CATPGVGACTDTQYF. The CDR3 DNA reads as TGTGCCACCCCCGGGGTGGGGGCGTGCACAGATACGCAGTATTTT.

In DNA form, the CDR3 reads TGTGCCAGCAGACCTCAGGGGGCAGGAGGGGAAAAACTGTTTTTT. Protein: CASRPQGAGGEKLFF. This sequence joins TRBV6-5 and TRBJ1-4; TRBD1 aligns across 8 bases. The trim removed 6 bases at V and 8 bases at J, leaving 11 bases unmatched. The CDR3 runs to 15 residues. The V gene's germline CDR1 is MNHEY and CDR2 SVGAGI.